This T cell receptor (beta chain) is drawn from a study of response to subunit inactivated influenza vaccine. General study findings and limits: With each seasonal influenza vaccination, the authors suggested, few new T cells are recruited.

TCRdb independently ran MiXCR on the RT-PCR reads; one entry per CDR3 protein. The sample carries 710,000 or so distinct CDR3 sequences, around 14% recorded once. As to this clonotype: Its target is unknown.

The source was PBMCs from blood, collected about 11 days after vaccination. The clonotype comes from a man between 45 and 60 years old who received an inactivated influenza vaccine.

DNA for the CDR3: TGTGCCAGCAGCATAGACCGGACAGGGGAAAACATTCAGTACTTC. This encodes CASSIDRTGENIQYF. The genes are TRBV21-1 and TRBJ2-4; the table's TRBD1 call for D was not verified on the DNA. TRBV21-1 is classified as a pseudogene. The CDR3 totals 15 residues.